This record covers a single T cell receptor beta chain. The antigen is undetermined. This sample is drawn from a study of T cell repertoires in cytomegalovirus infection. Study-level results: HLA-C-restricted, CMV-specific TCR beta clonotypes were dominant ex vivo.

TCRdb passed the reads through MiXCR, listing each CDR3 protein once. The sample has about 470,000 distinct CDR3 sequences, roughly 42% seen once. The CDR3 is made up of 15 amino acids. The J segment lost 4 bases and the V segment lost 8 bases, leaving 8 bases of the junction unmatched. Per the germline V gene, CDR1 is SGHTA and CDR2 is FQGNSA. The chain is built from TRBV7-2 and TRBJ2-1; 10 bases are a match to TRBD2. This receptor was obtained from a human donor in good health (CMV status not recorded). Some clones in this sample may be carry-over from other donors' samples. The sequences come from cultured PBMCs, collected from culture after CMV antigen stimulation. The CDR3 DNA reads TGTGCCAGCGGTCTAGCGGGAGCAGTGTACAATGAGCAGTTCTTC. This gives the protein CASGLAGAVYNEQFF.